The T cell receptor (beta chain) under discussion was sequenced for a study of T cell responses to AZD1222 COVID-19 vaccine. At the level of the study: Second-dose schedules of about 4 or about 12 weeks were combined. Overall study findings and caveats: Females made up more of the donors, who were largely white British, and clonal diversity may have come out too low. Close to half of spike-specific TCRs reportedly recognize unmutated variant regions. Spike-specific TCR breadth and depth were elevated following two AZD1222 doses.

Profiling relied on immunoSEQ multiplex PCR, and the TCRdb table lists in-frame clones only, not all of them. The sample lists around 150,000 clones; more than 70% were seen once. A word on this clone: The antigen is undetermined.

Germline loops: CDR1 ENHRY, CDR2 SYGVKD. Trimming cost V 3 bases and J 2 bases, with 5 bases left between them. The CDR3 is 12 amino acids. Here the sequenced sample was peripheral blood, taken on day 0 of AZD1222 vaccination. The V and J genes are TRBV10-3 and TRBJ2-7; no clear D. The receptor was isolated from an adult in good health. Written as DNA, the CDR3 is TGTGCCATCAGTGATGTGCCCTACGAGCAGTACTTC. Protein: CAISDVPYEQYF.